Below are 11 T cell receptor beta chains sequenced from a single sample in a study of T cell repertoires in cytomegalovirus infection. One entry per CDR3 protein results from TCRdb running MiXCR on the reads. The sample includes 150,000 to 200,000 distinct CDR3 sequences, about an eighth of them seen just once. Material for sequencing was PBMCs. The receptors stem from a human donor in good health (CMV status not recorded). Some clones in this sample may be carry-over from other donors' samples.

In this sample, this clonotype turned up many times. This chain uses TRBV7-3 with TRBJ2-2; TRBD1 agrees at 10 bases. The V and J ends lost 5 bases and 6 bases, in that order; junction bases with no gene match: 6. CDR3 size: 15 residues. The V gene's germline CDR1 is SGHTA and CDR2 FQGTGA. The CDR3 is CASSLPGQGSGELFF. CDR3 in DNA: TGTGCCAGCAGCCTACCGGGACAGGGGTCCGGGGAGCTGTTTTTT. Complete variable domain (other parts from reference TRBV7-3 and TRBJ2-2): GAGVSQTPSNKVTEKGKYVELRCDPISGHTALYWYRQSLGQGPEFLIYFQGTGAADDSGLPNDRFFAVRPEGSVSTLKIQRTERGDSAVYLCASSLPGQGSGELFFGEGSRLTVL.

The chain recombines TRBV20-1 with TRBJ2-7, with D unresolved. This CDR3 contains 11 residues. V was trimmed by 3 bases and J by 8 bases, leaving 11 bases between them. Germline V gene lookup returns CDR1 DFQATT and CDR2 SNEGSKA (reference sequence). The CDR3, as DNA: TGCAGTGCTAGTTTGATGGACCAGCAGTACTTC. Translating it yields CSASLMDQQYF.

This clonotype was counted a few times. The genes are TRBV14 and TRBJ2-3; 15 positions match TRBD2. The length of the CDR3 is 17 residues. Per germline, CDR1 SGHDN and CDR2 FVKESK. V lost 3 bases, J lost 6 bases, and 7 bases stayed unmatched. The CDR3 nucleotides read TGTGCCAGCAGCCACCCAGGACTAGCGGGAGGGTTGGATACGCAGTATTTT. Its translation is CASSHPGLAGGLDTQYF.

The rearrangement uses TRBV3-1 and TRBJ1-1; maybe TRBD1 (5 bases). This CDR3 comprises 16 residues. V gave up 1 base and J gave up 1 base, with 13 bases separating them. CDR1 and CDR2 (germline): LGHDT, YNNKEL (reference sequence). CDR3: CASSQGFRGGNTEAFF. CDR3 in DNA: TGTGCCAGCAGCCAAGGCTTCCGGGGCGGGAACACTGAAGCTTTCTTT.

The chain joins TRBV28 to TRBJ1-5; 8 positions agree with TRBD1. The CDR3 loop spans 14 amino acids. The germline V gene has CDR1 MDHEN and CDR2 SYDVKM. V lost 6 bases and J lost 10; bases outside the gene matches: 11. The CDR3 region has the DNA TGTGCCAGCAGACGACAGGGGAATCTGCGACCCCAGCATTTT. This codes for CASRRQGNLRPQHF. Full variable domain (remainder filled in from reference TRBV28 and TRBJ1-5): DVKVTQSSRYLVKRTGEKVFLECVQDMDHENMFWYRQDPGLGLRLIYFSYDVKMKEKGDIPEGYSVSREKKERFSLILESASTNQTSMYLCASRRQGNLRPQHFGDGTRLSIL.

This clonotype was counted many times. This sequence joins TRBV20-1 and TRBJ1-1, with no clear D. V lost 6 bases to trimming and J lost 2 bases, with 16 bases between them. Germline values: CDR1 DFQATT, CDR2 SNEGSKA (reference sequence). The CDR3 extends over 14 amino acids. The CDR3 loop reads CSARPYGFNTEAFF. CDR3 DNA sequence: TGCAGTGCCCGCCCCTACGGATTCAACACTGAAGCTTTCTTT.

This rearrangement joins TRBV12-3 or TRBV12-4 to TRBJ1-1; D possibly corresponds to TRBD1 (5 bases). Between the trimmed V and J ends, which lost 6 bases and 4 bases, there was a span of 21 bases. This CDR3 contains 16 residues. The CDR3 region has the DNA TGTGCCAGCAGCCTTAGTATGGGGACCGGGGGCACTGAAGCTTTCTTT. Its protein product is CASSLSMGTGGTEAFF.

This sequence joins TRBV11-2 and TRBJ2-5; 13 positions agree with TRBD2. Germline V lookup: CDR1 SGHAT, CDR2 FQNNGV. J was trimmed by 6 bases and V by 4 bases; bases with no gene match: 11. The CDR3 has 17 residues. CDR3: CASSSRLAGGPLQTQYF. CDR3 nucleotide sequence: TGTGCCAGCAGCTCAAGACTAGCGGGAGGCCCCCTGCAGACCCAGTACTTC.

This clonotype came up a few times. V and J are TRBV7-3 and TRBJ1-1; unclear D gene. This CDR3 has 14 residues. V gave up 1 base and J gave up 4 bases, with 10 bases separating them. CDR1 is SGHTA, CDR2 FQGTGA, per germline. This chain's CDR3 is CASSLMGSVTEAFF. In DNA form, the CDR3 reads TGTGCCAGCAGCTTAATGGGGTCGGTCACTGAAGCTTTCTTT.

This clonotype was picked up many times. The gene calls are TRBV29-1 and TRBJ2-6; D unresolved. This CDR3 contains 16 residues. Between the trimmed V and J ends, which lost 0 bases and 0 bases, there was a span of 9 bases. CDR1 is SQVTM, CDR2 ANQGSEA, per germline. CDR3 protein: CSVEDQLGSGANVLTF. CDR3 nucleotide sequence: TGCAGCGTTGAAGATCAATTGGGCTCTGGGGCCAACGTCCTGACTTTC.

This clonotype was detected ten times or more. The V gene is TRBV4-1, the J gene TRBJ2-2; D is perhaps TRBD1 (6 bases). Deletions cut 5 bases from V and 4 bases from J, with 11 bases between. The CDR3 length is 14 residues. CDR1 and CDR2 from the germline V gene are MGHRA and YSYEKL. The CDR3 DNA follows: TGCGCCAGCAGCTCGGGACATAGCACCGGGGAGCTGTTTTTT. This codes for CASSSGHSTGELFF.